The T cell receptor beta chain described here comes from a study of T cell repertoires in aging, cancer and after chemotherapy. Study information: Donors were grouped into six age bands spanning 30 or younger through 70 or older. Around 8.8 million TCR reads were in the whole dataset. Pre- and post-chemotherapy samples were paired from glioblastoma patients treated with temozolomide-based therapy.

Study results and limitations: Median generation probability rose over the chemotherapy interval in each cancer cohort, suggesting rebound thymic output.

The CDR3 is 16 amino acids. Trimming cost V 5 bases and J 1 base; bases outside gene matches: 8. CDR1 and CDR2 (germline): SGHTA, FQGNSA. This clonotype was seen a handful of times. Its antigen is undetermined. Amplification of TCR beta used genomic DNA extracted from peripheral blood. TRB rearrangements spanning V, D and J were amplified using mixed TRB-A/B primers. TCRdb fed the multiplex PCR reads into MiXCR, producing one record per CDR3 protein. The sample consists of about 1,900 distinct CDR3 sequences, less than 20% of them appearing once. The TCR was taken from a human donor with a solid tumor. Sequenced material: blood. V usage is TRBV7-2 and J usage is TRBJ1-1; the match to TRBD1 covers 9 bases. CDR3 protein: CASSRTGGAWNTEAFF. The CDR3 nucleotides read TGTGCCAGCAGCCGAACAGGGGGCGCCTGGAACACTGAAGCTTTCTTT.